This T cell receptor beta chain was sequenced for a study of Graves' ophthalmopathy and Graves' hyperthyroidism (dated by TCRdb to 2017 to 2018). About the investigation overall: Peripheral blood was collected at initial diagnosis, before any treatment. In a handful of hyperthyroidism patients, the T-cell repertoires found in thyroid tissue were compared with those found in blood. The study used TCR beta repertoire signatures to distinguish Graves' ophthalmopathy from Graves' hyperthyroidism and to predict progression to ophthalmopathy. The roughly 90 discovery patients were divided at random into training and test sets in a 7:3 ratio. Following sampling, methimazole starting at 30 mg daily was administered to hyperthyroidism patients, and high-dose intravenous methylprednisolone was administered to ophthalmopathy patients. In total, 135 blood samples were TCR-sequenced: some 43 ophthalmopathy, around 75 hyperthyroidism and some 17 hyperthyroidism-to-ophthalmopathy patients. For independent validation, a separate cohort was made up of approximately 18 hyperthyroidism patients plus 17 patients who later progressed from hyperthyroidism to ophthalmopathy. To explore V-J signatures that separate ophthalmopathy from hyperthyroidism, a discovery set of fewer than 110 patients was enrolled, consisting of about 45 with ophthalmopathy and around 57 with stable hyperthyroidism.

Only a few counts were recorded for this clonotype. Its antigen target is currently unknown. Base qualities were left out, and no much larger clone turns up one base away. For repertoire sequencing, the TCR beta CDR3 regions were amplified from RNA transcripts. The first round of RT-PCR was done with HTBI primers and the Qiagen OneStep RT-PCR kit, and was followed by a second round of multiplex PCR, then size selection and purification. Libraries were sequenced paired-end with 100 bp reads on an Illumina HiSeq2000. The study's own analysis went as follows. SOAPnuke was used for read processing, and reads with adapters, uncalled bases, a mean Phred below 15, or no exact constant-primer or identifier match were discarded. COPE v1.2.5 was used to merge high-quality paired reads. Each unique nucleotide sequence was treated as a clonotype, and MiTCR v1.1 was used to align the clonotypes to the IMGT TRB V, D and J references. The analysis was limited to V-J combinations with a frequency above 0.0001, which together covered approximately 99% of repertoires. For each V-J combination, a TCR clonal expansion and chaos score was defined as the ratio of F50 clonal expansion to chaos observed in the TCRdist matrix. Features were reduced by Welch's t-statistics and random forest to approximately 12 V-J combinations, which fed a naive Bayes classifier. The similarity between thyroid and blood repertoires was quantified using the Morisita-Horn index. Using fastp at Q25 and MiXCR, TCRdb reprocessed the public reads and kept productive beta chains. Rows matching on CDR3 protein sequence are summarized as one entry with the most common DNA and genes. TCRdb, rather than the study authors, made the V and J calls. In this sample the table shows over 450,000 distinct CDR3 sequences, around 15% of which occur a single time. The ten largest clones capture more than 8.5% of the sample.

Ophthalmopathy patients had moderately to severely active disease, Clinical Activity Score of at least 3, NOSPECS grade of at least 4, and disease duration under 3 months. Patients were excluded if they had other autoimmune diseases, uncontrolled infections, pregnancy or lactation. Clinical symptoms, serum thyroxine, TRAb, thyroid ultrasound and orbital computed tomography formed the basis of the diagnosis. Ficoll-Paque density gradient centrifugation was used to isolate PBMCs from about 10 ml of fresh peripheral blood. Trizol reagent was used to extract the total RNA, and its quality was then checked on an Agilent 2100 Bioanalyzer. What the study reported, not specific to this receptor: Most of the expanded thyroid clonotypes with a frequency above 0.001 were also detected in blood, and it was suggested that the thyroid immune response may be reflected by blood repertoires. Sample size was not statistically predetermined, and group allocation was not concealed from the investigators. In cross-validation, the 13-signature model distinguished ophthalmopathy from stable hyperthyroidism with almost 90% sensitivity and around 81% specificity, and in the test set the corresponding values were roughly 80% and 76%. In validation, the model predicted ophthalmopathy progression with about 71% sensitivity and approximately 75% specificity; 12 predicted patients were CT-confirmed with GO in a median of about 6.1 months.

V is pruned by 3 bases and J by 5 bases, leaving 7 bases of the junction without a gene match. Measured from the cysteine to the phenylalanine, the CDR3 is 13 residues long. Kept here is only the CDR3 DNA, which spans 39 bases and is read in frame from base 1. CDR1 and CDR2 were assigned from the germline V gene (reference sequence) as GTSNPN and SVGIG. The sequence was obtained from a woman aged 25-40 years with Graves' ophthalmopathy. Donor details come from another sample of the same person, matched by shared clones. Sequenced material: blood. This chain joins TRBV30 to TRBJ2-7, with 7 bases aligning to TRBD2. At the DNA level, the sequence is TGTGCCTGGAGGGGGGAGGGCCGACACGAGCAGTACTTC. This translates into CAWRGEGRHEQYF.